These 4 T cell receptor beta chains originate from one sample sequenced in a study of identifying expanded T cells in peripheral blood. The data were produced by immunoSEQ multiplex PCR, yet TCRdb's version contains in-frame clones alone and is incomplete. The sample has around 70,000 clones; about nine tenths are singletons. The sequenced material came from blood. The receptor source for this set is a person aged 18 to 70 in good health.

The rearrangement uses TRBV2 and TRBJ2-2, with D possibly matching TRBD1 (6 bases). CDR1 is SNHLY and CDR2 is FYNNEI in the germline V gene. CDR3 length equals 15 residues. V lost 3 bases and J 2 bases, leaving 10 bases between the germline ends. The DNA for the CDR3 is TGTGCCAGCAGTGAGACGGGACAAAACACCGGGGAGCTGTTTTTT. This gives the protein CASSETGQNTGELFF.

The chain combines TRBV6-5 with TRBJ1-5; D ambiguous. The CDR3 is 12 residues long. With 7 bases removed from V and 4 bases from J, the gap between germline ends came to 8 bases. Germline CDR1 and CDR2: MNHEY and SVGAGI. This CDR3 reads CASNQPNQPQHF. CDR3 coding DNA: TGTGCCAGCAATCAGCCGAATCAGCCCCAGCATTTT.

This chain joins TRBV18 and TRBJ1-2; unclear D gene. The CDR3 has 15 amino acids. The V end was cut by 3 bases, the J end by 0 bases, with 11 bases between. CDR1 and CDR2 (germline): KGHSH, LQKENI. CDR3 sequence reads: CASSPATAANYGYTF. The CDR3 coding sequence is TGTGCCAGCTCACCGGCGACCGCAGCTAACTATGGCTACACCTTC.

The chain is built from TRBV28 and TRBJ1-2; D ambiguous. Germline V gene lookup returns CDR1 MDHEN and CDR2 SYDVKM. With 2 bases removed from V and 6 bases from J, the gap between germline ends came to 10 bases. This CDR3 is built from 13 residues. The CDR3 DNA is TGTGCCAGCAGTTTAAGGGTCCGAGATGGCTACACCTTC. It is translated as CASSLRVRDGYTF.